One and the same sample provided the 2 T cell receptor beta chains below, sequenced in a study of blood T cell repertoires in COVID-19. The protocol was immunoSEQ multiplex PCR, while the TCRdb copy is restricted to in-frame clones and leaves out a portion. Among over 55,000 clones, 65% to 85% were seen once, and the ten largest hold around 4.1%. The sequencing input was PBMCs or T cells enriched from blood (not recorded which). Receptors originate from a woman in her 40s with acute COVID-19.

The genes are TRBV9 and TRBJ1-4; a possible D gene is TRBD1 (5 bases). This CDR3 region has 17 residues. The V gene's germline CDR1 is SGDLS and CDR2 YYNGEE. The V end lost 2 bases, the J end lost 7 bases, and 21 bases lay between the germline ends. CDR3: CASSVSPGREGTEKLFF. CDR3 nucleotide sequence: TGTGCCAGCAGCGTGAGTCCTGGCAGGGAGGGAACTGAAAAACTGTTTTTT.

V usage is TRBV5-1 and J usage is TRBJ2-1; 8 nucleotides align to TRBD2. CDR3 size: 16 residues. Germline V gives CDR1 SGHRS, CDR2 YFSETQ. The CDR3 region is CPRIPGGGEATNEQFF. CDR3 in DNA: TGCCCCCGCATCCCGGGGGGGGGAGAGGCGACGAATGAGCAGTTCTTC.